The rows below give T cell receptor beta chains drawn from one sample of a study of cytomegalovirus exposure and HLA in healthy donors. Assay used: immunoSEQ multiplex PCR; TCRdb lists only in-frame clones, some missing. Here the sample spans 250,000 to 350,000 clones, over 75% being singletons. Sequenced input: PBMCs. Receptors were obtained from a man aged 25-45 years in good health and CMV-seronegative. Both conserved end residues are part of each CDR3. The order of the fields is D gene, clone size, V gene, J gene, CDR3 protein, CDR3 DNA. The D gene is left open where the match is weak. Clone size appears in some rows only: once, few, many, or a class for an expanded clone.

.,.,TRBV7-9,TRBJ1-1,CASSLRGEKTEAFF,TGTGCCAGCAGCTTAAGGGGTGAGAAAACTGAAGCTTTCTTT
.,.,TRBV6-1,TRBJ2-3,CASSGRGMGVFGTDTQYF,TGTGCCAGCAGTGGAAGGGGGATGGGGGTCTTTGGCACAGATACGCAGTATTTT
TRBD1,.,TRBV7-8,TRBJ1-1,CASVGRDRDRVLMRAFF,TGTGCCAGCGTGGGCCGGGACAGGGATAGAGTTTTGATGAGGGCTTTCTTT
.,.,TRBV9,TRBJ2-2,CASSAGLINTGELFF,TGTGCCAGCAGCGCAGGGCTAATCAACACCGGGGAGCTGTTTTTT
TRBD2,.,TRBV7-2,TRBJ2-5,CASSLKRGGWETQYF,TGTGCCAGCAGCTTGAAGCGGGGGGGATGGGAGACCCAGTACTTC
.,.,TRBV6-1,TRBJ2-2,CASTLGGNTGELFF,TGTGCCAGCACCCTCGGGGGGAACACCGGGGAGCTGTTTTTT
TRBD1,.,TRBV18,TRBJ1-4,CASSPATGGSVEKLFF,TGTGCCAGCTCACCGGCGACAGGGGGCTCTGTTGAAAAACTGTTTTTT
.,.,TRBV19,TRBJ1-6,CASSIGRGMGSPLHF,TGTGCCAGTAGTATAGGTCGGGGTATGGGTTCACCCCTCCACTTT
.,.,TRBV4-3,TRBJ1-2,CASSQDLAGDGYTF,TGCGCCAGCAGCCAAGATCTTGCGGGGGATGGCTACACCTTC
TRBD1,.,TRBV9,TRBJ2-7,CASSAGTGYEQYF,TGTGCCAGCAGCGCCGGGACAGGCTACGAGCAGTACTTC
TRBD1,.,TRBV27,TRBJ2-3,CASSKTGVRDTQYF,TGTGCCAGCAGTAAAACAGGGGTAAGAGATACGCAGTATTTT
.,.,TRBV5-6,TRBJ2-7,CASSLSSGGAIGEQYF,TGTGCCAGCAGCTTGTCATCTGGGGGGGCGATAGGGGAGCAGTACTTC
.,.,TRBV28,TRBJ2-1,CASSAPGTFVYNEQFF,TGTGCCAGCAGCGCGCCGGGGACATTCGTATACAATGAGCAGTTCTTC
.,.,TRBV5-8,TRBJ2-5,CASSLVTGSFETQYF,TGTGCCAGCAGCCTAGTAACAGGGTCTTTCGAGACCCAGTACTTC
TRBD1,.,TRBV2,TRBJ1-2,CASYPRDRGRFGGYTF,TGTGCCAGCTATCCCCGGGACAGGGGGCGCTTCGGTGGCTACACCTTC
.,.,TRBV5-5,TRBJ1-2,CASSPLNPETDTF,TGTGCCAGCAGCCCATTGAATCCGGAGACGGACACCTTC
TRBD2,.,TRBV19,TRBJ2-1,CASSYGLAGVNEQFF,TGTGCCAGTAGTTACGGACTAGCGGGGGTCAATGAGCAGTTCTTC
.,.,TRBV9,TRBJ2-3,CASRPRGRDTDTQYF,TGTGCCAGCAGACCGCGGGGCCGAGACACAGATACGCAGTATTTT
.,.,TRBV30,TRBJ1-2,CAWSHGANYGYTF,TGTGCCTGGAGTCACGGGGCTAACTATGGCTACACCTTC
.,.,TRBV19,TRBJ2-7,CASSLGASYEQYF,TGTGCCAGTAGTTTAGGAGCATCCTACGAGCAGTACTTC
TRBD1,once,TRBV27,TRBJ2-7,CASSLYGTGYEQYF,TGTGCCAGCAGTTTATATGGGACAGGCTACGAGCAGTACTTC
.,.,TRBV19,TRBJ1-5,CATRLDSNNQPQHF,TGTGCCACCCGCCTGGACAGCAACAATCAGCCCCAGCATTTT
.,once,TRBV21-1,TRBJ2-5,CASSKRAGMVDQETQYF,TGTGCCAGCAGCAAAAGGGCCGGGATGGTGGACCAAGAGACCCAGTACTTC
.,.,TRBV6-1,TRBJ2-7,CASRDPGGARSEQYF,TGTGCCAGCAGGGACCCTGGGGGGGCGCGTTCCGAGCAGTACTTC
TRBD1,once,TRBV10-1,TRBJ2-2,CASSESRGLGGTGELFF,TGCGCCAGCAGTGAGTCCAGGGGGCTTGGCGGCACCGGGGAGCTGTTTTTT
TRBD2,.,TRBV27,TRBJ2-7,CASSSGAGAYEQYF,TGTGCCAGCAGTTCTGGGGCGGGGGCCTACGAGCAGTACTTC
.,once,TRBV19,TRBJ1-5,CASSMIRGAGQPQHF,TGTGCCAGTAGTATGATAAGGGGAGCGGGCCAGCCCCAGCATTTT
.,.,TRBV29-1,TRBJ1-1,CSVRRMNTEAFF,TGCAGCGTTAGGCGGATGAACACTGAAGCTTTCTTT
TRBD2,.,TRBV7-2,TRBJ2-3,CASSPSGGAPDTQYF,TGTGCCAGCAGCCCTAGCGGGGGGGCCCCAGATACGCAGTATTTT
TRBD1,.,TRBV6-1,TRBJ2-1,CASRLTGRSYNEQFF,TGTGCCAGCAGATTGACAGGGCGCTCCTACAATGAGCAGTTCTTC
.,once,TRBV7-6,TRBJ2-7,CASSDGHGRSYEQYF,TGTGCCAGCAGCGACGGACACGGCCGCTCCTACGAGCAGTACTTC
TRBD1,.,TRBV13,TRBJ2-4,CASSSLDRGDIQYF,TGTGCCAGCAGCTCACTCGACAGGGGAGACATTCAGTACTTC
.,.,TRBV6-5,TRBJ1-3,CASSYGGDSGNTIYF,TGTGCCAGCAGTTACGGAGGGGACTCTGGAAACACCATATATTTT
.,.,TRBV6-5,TRBJ1-5,CASRGGGNQPQHF,TGTGCCAGCCGAGGGGGGGGCAATCAGCCCCAGCATTTT
.,.,TRBV4-1,TRBJ1-1,CASSQDLRTSEAFF,TGCGCCAGCAGCCAAGATCTCAGGACATCTGAAGCTTTCTTT
TRBD1,.,TRBV7-9,TRBJ2-3,CASSHLLTGAPADTQYF,TGTGCCAGCAGCCATCTATTGACAGGGGCTCCGGCAGATACGCAGTATTTT
TRBD1,.,TRBV6-1,TRBJ1-5,CASRGQISNQPQHF,TGTGCCAGCAGGGGACAGATCTCCAATCAGCCCCAGCATTTT
.,.,TRBV4-1,TRBJ1-5,CASSQEQGTPQPQHF,TGCGCCAGCAGCCAAGAACAGGGTACTCCTCAGCCCCAGCATTTT
TRBD1,.,TRBV18,TRBJ1-1,CASSLDRGREAFF,TGTGCCAGCTCCTTAGACAGGGGGCGTGAAGCTTTCTTT
.,.,TRBV6-5,TRBJ1-1,CASSYSPGLGTEAFF,TGTGCCAGCAGTTACTCTCCTGGGCTGGGCACTGAAGCTTTCTTT
TRBD1,.,TRBV6-5,TRBJ1-6,CASSHTGEASPLHF,TGTGCCAGCAGTCACACAGGGGAAGCTTCACCCCTCCACTTT
.,.,TRBV7-2,TRBJ2-7,CASSPRTGSYEQYF,TGTGCCAGCAGCCCTCGAACAGGGAGCTACGAGCAGTACTTC
TRBD2,.,TRBV19,TRBJ2-1,CASSRIAGGAAGNEQFF,TGTGCCAGTAGTAGGATCGCGGGGGGGGCAGCGGGCAATGAGCAGTTCTTC
.,.,TRBV29-1,TRBJ1-5,CSVQPQGSNQPQHF,TGCAGCGTACAACCACAGGGTAGCAATCAGCCCCAGCATTTT
TRBD1,few,TRBV18,TRBJ1-2,CASSSLNTGAYGYTF,TGTGCCAGCTCATCCCTTAATACAGGGGCCTATGGCTACACCTTC
.,.,TRBV14,TRBJ2-7,CASMGGSSYEQYF,TGTGCCAGCATGGGAGGTAGCTCCTACGAGCAGTACTTC
.,.,TRBV5-1,TRBJ2-3,CASSLDRGTDTQYF,TGCGCCAGCAGCTTGGATCGCGGCACAGATACGCAGTATTTT
TRBD1,.,TRBV27,TRBJ2-7,CASHQPGGLEQYF,TGTGCCAGCCACCAGCCAGGGGGTCTCGAGCAGTACTTC
TRBD1,few,TRBV18,TRBJ1-1,CASSPQGAPNTEAFF,TGTGCCAGCTCACCTCAGGGGGCGCCGAACACTGAAGCTTTCTTT
.,.,TRBV6-1,TRBJ1-5,CASGGWDESNQPQHF,TGTGCCAGTGGAGGGTGGGACGAAAGCAATCAGCCCCAGCATTTT
.,.,TRBV4-3,TRBJ1-6,CASSQGGGKSPLHF,TGCGCCAGCAGCCAAGGGGGAGGAAAATCACCCCTCCACTTT
TRBD2,.,TRBV10-3,TRBJ2-3,CAISESGRRGGTDTQYF,TGTGCCATCAGTGAGTCTGGTCGACGGGGGGGAACAGATACGCAGTATTTT
TRBD2,.,TRBV4-3,TRBJ2-5,CASSPSLAGRETQYF,TGCGCCAGCAGCCCCTCCCTAGCGGGGAGGGAGACCCAGTACTTC
TRBD1,.,TRBV6-5,TRBJ1-3,CASSRGQHSGNTIYF,TGTGCCAGCAGCCGGGGACAGCACTCTGGAAACACCATATATTTT
.,.,TRBV5-1,TRBJ1-1,CASSLSGSEAFF,TGCGCCAGCAGCTTATCAGGCTCTGAAGCTTTCTTT
.,.,TRBV4-1,TRBJ2-7,CASSQEELDSYEQYF,TGCGCCAGCAGCCAAGAGGAGTTGGACTCCTACGAGCAGTACTTC
TRBD2,.,TRBV6-5,TRBJ2-3,CASGGLAGKDTQYF,TGTGCCAGCGGAGGACTAGCGGGGAAGGATACGCAGTATTTT
TRBD2,.,TRBV18,TRBJ2-7,CASSRLAGDTYEQYF,TGTGCCAGCTCACGTCTAGCGGGGGATACCTACGAGCAGTACTTC
.,.,TRBV2,TRBJ2-4,CASSDRQVQNIQYF,TGTGCCAGCAGTGACCGACAGGTCCAAAACATTCAGTACTTC
.,.,TRBV5-1,TRBJ2-2,CASSLLGVNTGELFF,TGCGCCAGCAGCTTGCTCGGGGTGAACACCGGGGAGCTGTTTTTT